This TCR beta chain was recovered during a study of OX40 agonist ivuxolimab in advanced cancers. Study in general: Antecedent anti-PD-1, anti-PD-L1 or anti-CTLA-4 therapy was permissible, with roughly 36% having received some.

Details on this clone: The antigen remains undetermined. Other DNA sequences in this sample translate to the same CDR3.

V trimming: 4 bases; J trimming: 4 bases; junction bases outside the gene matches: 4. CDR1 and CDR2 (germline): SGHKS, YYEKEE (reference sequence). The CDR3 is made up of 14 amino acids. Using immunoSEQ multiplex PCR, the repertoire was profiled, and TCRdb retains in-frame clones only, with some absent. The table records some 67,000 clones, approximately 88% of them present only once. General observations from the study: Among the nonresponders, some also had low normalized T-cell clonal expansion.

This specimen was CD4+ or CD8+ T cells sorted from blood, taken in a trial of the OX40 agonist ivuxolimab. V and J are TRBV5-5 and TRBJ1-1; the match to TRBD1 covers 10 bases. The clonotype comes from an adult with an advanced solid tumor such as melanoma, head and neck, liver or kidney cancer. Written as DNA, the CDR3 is TGTGCCAGCAGCAGGACAGGGGGTGGCACTGAAGCTTTCTTT. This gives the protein CASSRTGGGTEAFF.